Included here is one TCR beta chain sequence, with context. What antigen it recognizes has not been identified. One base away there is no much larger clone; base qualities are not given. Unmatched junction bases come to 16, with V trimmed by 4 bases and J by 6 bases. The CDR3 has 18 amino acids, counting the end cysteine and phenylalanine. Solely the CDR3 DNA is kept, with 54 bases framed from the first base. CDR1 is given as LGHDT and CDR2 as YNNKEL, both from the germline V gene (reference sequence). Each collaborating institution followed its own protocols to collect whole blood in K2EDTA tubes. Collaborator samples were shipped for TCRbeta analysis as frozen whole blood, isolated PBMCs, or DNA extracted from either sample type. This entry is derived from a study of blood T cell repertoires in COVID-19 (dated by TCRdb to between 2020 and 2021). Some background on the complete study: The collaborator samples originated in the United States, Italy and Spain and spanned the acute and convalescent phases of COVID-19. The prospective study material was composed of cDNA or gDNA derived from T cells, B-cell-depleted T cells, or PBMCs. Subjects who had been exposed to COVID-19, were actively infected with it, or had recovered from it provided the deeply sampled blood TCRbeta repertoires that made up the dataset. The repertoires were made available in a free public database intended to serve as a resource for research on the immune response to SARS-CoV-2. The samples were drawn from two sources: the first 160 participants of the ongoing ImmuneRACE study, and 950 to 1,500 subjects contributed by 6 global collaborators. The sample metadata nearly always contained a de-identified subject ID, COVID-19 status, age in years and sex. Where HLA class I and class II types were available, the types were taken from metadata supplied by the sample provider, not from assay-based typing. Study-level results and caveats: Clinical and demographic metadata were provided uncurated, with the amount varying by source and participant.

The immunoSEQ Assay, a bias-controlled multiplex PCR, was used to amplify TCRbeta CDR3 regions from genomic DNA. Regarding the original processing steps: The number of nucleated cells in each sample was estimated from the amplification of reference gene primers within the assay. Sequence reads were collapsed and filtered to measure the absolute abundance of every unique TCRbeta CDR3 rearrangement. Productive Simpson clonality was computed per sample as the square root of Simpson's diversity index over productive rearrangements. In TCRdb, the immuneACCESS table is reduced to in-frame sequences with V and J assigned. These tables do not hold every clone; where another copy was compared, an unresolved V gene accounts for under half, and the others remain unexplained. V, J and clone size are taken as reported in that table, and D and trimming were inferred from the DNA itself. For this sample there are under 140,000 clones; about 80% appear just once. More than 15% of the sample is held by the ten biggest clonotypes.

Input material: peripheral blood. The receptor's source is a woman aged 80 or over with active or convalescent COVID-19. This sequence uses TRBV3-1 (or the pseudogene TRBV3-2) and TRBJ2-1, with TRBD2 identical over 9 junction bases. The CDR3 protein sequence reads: CASSPYSGSYLRANEQFF. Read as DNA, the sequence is TGTGCCAGCAGCCCCTATAGCGGGAGCTACCTCCGTGCCAATGAGCAGTTCTTC.